One and the same sample provided the 16 T cell receptor beta chains below, sequenced in a study of tumor-infiltrating lymphocytes in primary liver carcinoma. The input was approximately 0.45 ug total RNA; TCR beta cDNA was made from it with a constant-region primer. TCR beta libraries came from three nested multiplex PCR rounds using slightly modified ARM-PCR. For approximately 10 cycles apiece, the opening two PCR rounds ran with TRBV1-TRBV30 forward primers and a C-beta reverse primer. MiXCR, run by TCRdb on the multiplex PCR reads, gives a single entry per CDR3 protein. This table has over 250,000 distinct CDR3 sequences, almost 60% appearing once. They got blood RNA out of unsorted whole blood and also pulled out germline DNA. The sample was peripheral blood. The receptors were gathered from a woman aged 30 to 39 with primary liver carcinoma and hepatitis B virus infection.

This clonotype was observed a handful of times. The chain employs TRBV10-3 and TRBJ1-6, with 7 nucleotides matching TRBD1. Germline V lookup: CDR1 ENHRY, CDR2 SYGVKD. V lost 8 bases to trimming and J lost 7 bases; unmatched junction nucleotides: 5. This CDR3 comprises 13 residues. CDR3 region: CAIRDRENSPLHF. In DNA, the CDR3 is TGTGCCATCCGCGACAGGGAGAATTCACCCCTCCACTTT.

This rearrangement joins TRBV29-1 to TRBJ2-1, with a weak D call TRBD2 (6 bases). Germline V gene sequence: CDR1 SQVTM, CDR2 ANQGSEA. The CDR3 is made up of 14 amino acids. V was shortened by 7 bases and J by 8 bases, with 21 bases between the two germline ends. The CDR3: CSDAAGSVADEQFF. In nucleotides, the CDR3 is TGCAGCGACGCTGCCGGGAGCGTAGCCGATGAGCAGTTCTTC.

With respect to this clonotype: Being one base from a much bigger clone, this may be a read error. The chain is built from TRBV4-1 and TRBJ2-2; possible D gene TRBD2, 5 bases. The germline V gene has CDR1 MGHRA and CDR2 YSYEKL. The CDR3 sequence is 14 residues long. CDR3 in amino acids: CASSQATNTGKLFF. The CDR3 DNA reads TGCGCCAGCAGCCAAGCCACGAACACCGGGAAGCTGTTTTTT.

About this clonotype: A read error may be the cause here, since a much bigger clone is one base away. V usage is TRBV6-5 and J usage is TRBJ1-2; D unresolved. The germline gives CDR1 MNHEY, CDR2 SVGAGI. The CDR3 totals 15 residues. The CDR3 is CVSSYSNGVTHGYTF. CDR3 DNA sequence: TGTGTCAGCAGTTACTCGAATGGTGTGACGCATGGCTACACCTTC.

CDR3 region: CAIRPGGPEAFF. The CDR3 region has the DNA TGTGCCATCCGACCTGGGGGGCCTGAAGCTTTCTTT. The rearrangement links TRBV10-3 to TRBJ1-1; possible D gene TRBD1, 6 bases. V gave up 8 bases and J gave up 6 bases, with 13 bases separating them. The CDR3 is 12 residues long. Germline V gene sequence: CDR1 ENHRY, CDR2 SYGVKD.

The rearrangement links TRBV7-9 to TRBJ2-5; D is unresolved. The CDR3 consists of 15 residues. From germline, CDR1 is SEHNR and CDR2 FQNEAQ (reference sequence). The ends were cut back, 3 bases at V and 1 base at J, with 12 bases in the middle. CDR3 sequence reads: CASSLSLAAQETQYF. CDR3 bases: TGTGCCAGCAGCTTGAGCTTGGCAGCCCAAGAGACCCAGTACTTC.

The chain is built from TRBV28 and TRBJ2-7; D is unresolved. Deletions cut 8 bases from V and 5 bases from J, with 10 bases between. Per the germline V gene, CDR1 is MDHEN and CDR2 is SYDVKM. The CDR3 consists of 11 residues. Written as DNA, the CDR3 is TGTGCCAGCTTAGGTTCGAACGAGCAGTACTTC. Protein sequence: CASLGSNEQYF.

Comments on this clonotype: One end of the junction does not line up with germline, which may come from a read error. V gene TRBV7-8 combines with J gene TRBJ2-7; D tentatively fits TRBD1 or TRBD2 (5 bases each). Germline lookup yields CDR1 SGHVS and CDR2 FQNEAQ. The CDR3 has 15 residues. CDR3 coding DNA: TGTGCTAGCAGCATACGGGACGTGGGGCCCTACGAACAGTACTTC. Encoded protein: CASSIRDVGPYEQYF.

The chain links TRBV11-2 to TRBJ2-1; a possible D gene is TRBD1 (5 bases). The CDR3 runs to 14 residues. Per the germline V gene, CDR1 is SGHAT and CDR2 is FQNNGV. Between the trimmed V and J ends, which lost 3 bases and 7 bases, there was a span of 13 bases. The CDR3 reads CASSFSSGCNEQFF. CDR3 nucleotide sequence: TGTGCCAGCAGCTTTTCCTCAGGGTGTAATGAGCAGTTCTTC.

The chain is built from TRBV6-6 and TRBJ2-7; TRBD1 is a possible D gene (5 bases). Germline V gene sequence: CDR1 MNHNY, CDR2 SVGAGI (reference sequence). The CDR3 spans 14 residues. Trimming shortened V by 2 bases and J by 2 bases, and 10 bases separated the two germline ends. In nucleotides, the CDR3 is TGTGCCAGCAGTTACATTCCAGGGCCCTACGAGCAGTACTTC. Its protein is CASSYIPGPYEQYF.

In its sample, this clonotype was seen a few times. This sequence joins TRBV12-3 or TRBV12-4 and TRBJ2-5, with 11 bases aligning to TRBD1. CDR3 length equals 17 residues. V lost 5 bases and J lost 1; bases outside the gene matches: 9. This CDR3 is CASSRWTGGDSQETQYF. CDR3 DNA sequence: TGTGCCAGCAGTCGGTGGACAGGGGGCGATAGCCAAGAGACCCAGTACTTC.

As to this clonotype: The final CDR3 position lacks the conserved phenylalanine or tryptophan, pointing to a likely read error. The chain links TRBV4-3 to TRBJ2-5; D might be TRBD1 or TRBD2, each matching 6 bases. V lost 2 bases to trimming and J lost 4 bases, with 17 bases between them. CDR1 and CDR2 from the germline V gene are LGHNA and YSLEER. The CDR3 sequence is 16 residues long. The DNA of the CDR3 is TGCGCCAGCAGCCAAAGGTCGGGGGCTAAGGGAGAGACCCAGTACTCC. Its protein is CASSQRSGAKGETQYS.

Turning to this clonotype: At one end the junction does not follow the germline gene, possibly because of a read error. The chain carries TRBV12-3 or TRBV12-4 and TRBJ2-6, with 7 bases aligning to TRBD1. The CDR3 loop spans 16 amino acids. CDR3 amino acids: CASGHNRGTGANVLTF. CDR3 DNA: TGTGCCAGCGGTCATAACAGGGGCACTGGGGCCAATGTCCTGACTTTC.

The genes are TRBV29-1 and TRBJ2-2; 9 bases map to TRBD1. Germline lookup yields CDR1 SQVTM and CDR2 ANQGSEA. J lost 7 bases, V lost 4 bases, and 7 bases had no gene match. The CDR3 is made up of 14 amino acids. CDR3 sequence reads: CSVVRDRVVGELFF. The CDR3 bases are TGCAGCGTTGTCCGGGACAGGGTGGTCGGGGAGCTGTTTTTT.

In regard to this clonotype: Just one base apart from a much larger clone, this may be a read error. This chain joins TRBV4-3 and TRBJ1-1; D ambiguous. CDR3 size: 15 residues. The germline V gene has CDR1 LGHNA and CDR2 YSLEER. CDR3 region: CTSSQDLAFNTEAFF. The CDR3 coding sequence is TGCACCAGCAGCCAAGATTTGGCTTTTAACACTGAAGCTTTCTTT.

Comments on this clonotype: A much larger clone sits a single nucleotide away, making a read error possible. The V gene is TRBV6-5, the J gene TRBJ2-3; a possible D gene is TRBD1 (5 bases). CDR3 size: 17 residues. Germline V gene lookup returns CDR1 MNHEY and CDR2 SVGAGI. V lost 5 bases, J lost 2 bases, and 20 bases lay in between. The CDR3 DNA is TGTGCCAGCAGTGGGGCACATCGCGGCAAGACCACAGATACGCAGTATTTT. It is translated as CASSGAHRGKTTDTQYF.